A selection of T cell receptor beta chains follows, all from one sample in a study of sequential checkpoint blockade in melanoma. Sequencing used immunoSEQ multiplex PCR; TCRdb keeps in-frame clones, though not all of them. In the table there are 20,000 to 25,000 clones, around 25% of which are singletons. This specimen was tumor tissue (inferred from file names), taken from a patient given nivolumab and ipilimumab in sequence. These receptors were collected from a human donor with melanoma. The CDR3 runs from the conserved cysteine through the conserved F or W. D genes are given only for firm matches. Size tells how often a clone was seen (once, few, many) or the class of an expanded clone, and some rows leave it out.

d_call,j_call,v_call,cdr3_length,clone_size,cdr3_aa,cdr3_nt
TRBD2,TRBJ2-3,TRBV11-3,15,few,CASSMTSGGTDTQYF,TGTGCCAGCAGCATGACTAGCGGGGGTACAGATACGCAGTATTTT
.,TRBJ2-2,TRBV19,15,once,CASSNGAFMAGELFF,TGTGCCAGTAGTAACGGGGCCTTCATGGCCGGGGAGCTGTTTTTT
.,TRBJ2-7,TRBV29-1,14,.,CSVEPPGRSYEQYF,TGCAGCGTTGAACCCCCCGGGCGCTCCTACGAGCAGTACTTC
TRBD2,TRBJ2-1,TRBV28,16,.,CASSFLLAGGGNEQFF,TGTGCCAGCAGTTTTTTGCTAGCGGGAGGAGGGAATGAGCAGTTCTTC
.,TRBJ2-3,TRBV7-8,13,few,CASSLEHTDTQYF,TGTGCCAGCAGCTTAGAACACACAGATACGCAGTATTTT
.,TRBJ2-3,TRBV9,13,many,CASSDRYTDTQYF,TGTGCCAGCAGTGACAGGTACACAGATACGCAGTATTTT
TRBD1,TRBJ2-5,TRBV15,15,few,CANGQGGLKIKTQYF,TGTGCCAACGGACAGGGAGGCTTAAAAATTAAGACCCAGTACTTC
.,TRBJ2-3,TRBV11-3,14,few,CASSPKDGTDTQYF,TGTGCCAGCAGCCCTAAGGACGGCACAGATACGCAGTATTTT
.,TRBJ1-2,TRBV28,14,.,CASSFSGLNYGYTF,TGTGCCAGCAGTTTTTCCGGACTGAACTATGGCTACACCTTC
TRBD1,TRBJ1-5,TRBV19,19,once,CASSPTGTGGYGGNQPQHF,TGTGCCAGTAGCCCTACCGGAACAGGGGGCTATGGTGGCAATCAGCCCCAGCATTTT
.,TRBJ2-1,TRBV5-1,14,.,CASSLSWAGNEQFF,TGCGCCAGCAGCCTGAGCTGGGCGGGAAATGAGCAGTTCTTC
.,TRBJ2-2,TRBV19,17,few,CASSIDKWNRNTGELFF,TGTGCCAGTAGTATAGATAAATGGAACAGAAACACCGGGGAGCTGTTTTTT
.,TRBJ2-3,TRBV19,16,.,CASSIDVRVGTDTQYF,TGTGCCAGTAGTATAGATGTCCGTGTAGGGACAGATACGCAGTATTTT
TRBD1,TRBJ2-1,TRBV6-8,15,.,CASSYLGQGENEQFF,TGTGCCAGCAGTTACTTGGGACAGGGGGAAAATGAGCAGTTCTTC
TRBD1,TRBJ2-7,TRBV29-1,12,.,CSVTGALSEQYF,TGCAGCGTTACAGGGGCGCTTTCCGAGCAGTACTTC
TRBD2,TRBJ2-4,TRBV7-6,17,few,CASSLDPGSGTKNIQYF,TGTGCCAGCAGCTTAGACCCTGGGAGCGGGACCAAAAACATTCAGTACTTC
TRBD2,TRBJ2-1,TRBV19,17,.,CASSIWASGAWVDEQFF,TGTGCCAGTAGTATTTGGGCTAGCGGGGCTTGGGTCGATGAGCAGTTCTTC
.,TRBJ1-2,TRBV6-1,13,.,CASSEGGIGGYTF,TGTGCCAGCAGTGAAGGGGGAATAGGCGGCTACACCTTC
TRBD1,TRBJ2-7,TRBV7-1,13,few,CASSLGAGGEQYF,TGTGCCAGCAGCTTAGGGGCAGGGGGCGAGCAGTACTTC
.,TRBJ2-3,TRBV6-8,15,few,CASSPSVLPTDTQYF,TGTGCCAGCAGTCCTAGTGTACTCCCCACAGATACGCAGTATTTT
.,TRBJ1-4,TRBV19,17,few,CASSADSHYATNEKLFF,TGTGCCAGTAGTGCCGACAGCCATTATGCAACTAATGAAAAACTGTTTTTT
.,TRBJ2-2,TRBV11-3,15,.,CASSLISTNTGELFF,TGTGCCAGCAGCTTAATTTCTACGAACACCGGGGAGCTGTTTTTT
.,TRBJ2-6,TRBV10-3,14,.,CAISEISGANVLTF,TGTGCCATCAGTGAAATTTCTGGGGCCAACGTCCTGACTTTC
.,TRBJ2-1,TRBV27,15,.,CASRRQGGSYNEQFF,TGTGCCAGCAGGAGACAGGGCGGGAGCTACAATGAGCAGTTCTTC
.,TRBJ2-1,TRBV19,12,.,CASSIINNEQFF,TGTGCCAGTAGTATAATAAACAATGAGCAGTTCTTC
.,TRBJ1-2,TRBV11-3,15,many,CASSLVGGNRYGYTF,TGTGCCAGCAGCTTGGTTGGGGGCAATAGGTATGGCTACACCTTC
TRBD1,TRBJ2-7,TRBV11-3,14,few,CASQWGTGDYEQYF,TGTGCCAGCCAGTGGGGGACAGGGGACTACGAGCAGTACTTC
.,TRBJ1-1,TRBV28,14,.,CASIKAGRATEAFF,TGTGCCAGCATAAAAGCAGGGCGGGCCACTGAAGCTTTCTTT
.,TRBJ2-2,TRBV9,12,few,CASSVVTGELFF,TGTGCCAGCAGCGTAGTTACCGGGGAGCTGTTTTTT
.,TRBJ2-1,TRBV28,14,.,CASSFPGAHNEQFF,TGTGCCAGCAGTTTCCCCGGGGCCCACAATGAGCAGTTCTTC
.,TRBJ2-7,TRBV28,14,few,CASSNRGGTYEQYF,TGTGCCAGCAGCAACAGGGGAGGGACCTACGAGCAGTACTTC
.,TRBJ2-1,TRBV6-1,16,few,CASSEEVGLSYNEQFF,TGTGCCAGCAGTGAAGAAGTCGGATTATCCTACAATGAGCAGTTCTTC
.,TRBJ2-1,TRBV11-3,17,.,CASSLDGGSIINNEQFF,TGTGCCAGCAGCTTAGATGGCGGGTCTATTATAAACAATGAGCAGTTCTTC
TRBD1,TRBJ1-1,TRBV6-8,17,few,CAIRGSQGTALSTEAFF,TGTGCCATCAGGGGAAGTCAGGGGACAGCACTTAGCACTGAAGCTTTCTTT
.,TRBJ2-4,TRBV12-5,13,.,CATASGGKAIQYF,TGTGCCACCGCGAGTGGGGGTAAAGCCATTCAGTACTTC
.,TRBJ2-7,TRBV6-8,12,medium-sized,CASSTLGGVEYF,TGTGCCAGCAGTACCCTAGGCGGGGTGGAGTACTTC
.,TRBJ1-4,TRBV5-1,14,.,CASSLGGGIEKLFF,TGCGCCAGCAGCTTAGGGGGAGGTATTGAAAAACTGTTTTTT
TRBD1,TRBJ2-7,TRBV6-8,14,few,CASRKGQGAREQYF,TGTGCCAGCAGAAAGGGACAGGGGGCGCGGGAGCAGTACTTC
TRBD2,TRBJ2-1,TRBV19,16,.,CASIGPGGSVINEQFF,TGTGCCAGTATAGGGCCGGGCGGGAGTGTAATCAATGAGCAGTTCTTC
TRBD1,TRBJ2-3,TRBV9,14,many,CASSAATGGDTQYF,TGTGCCAGCAGCGCAGCCACAGGGGGAGATACGCAGTATTTT